Listed below are T cell receptor beta chains from one sample, sequenced in a study of shared T cell receptors in the human thymus. Using immunoSEQ multiplex PCR, the repertoire was profiled, and TCRdb retains in-frame clones only, with some absent. The table shows 500,000 to 550,000 clones, with around 78% occurring only once. The data also belong to a second study, concerning human thymus T cells.

Material: thymocytes. The source is a boy less than two years old with a congenital heart defect. Each CDR3 is given with its conserved first and last residue. The order of the fields is D gene, clone size, J gene, V gene, CDR3 DNA, CDR3 protein. A D gene is named only where the DNA matches it firmly. The listing skips clone size in some rows; elsewhere it reads once, few, many or a size class.

TRBD1 | NA | TRBJ2-7 | TRBV28 | TGTGCCAGCAGCTTACAAAATCACAGGGGGTACGAGCAGTACTTC | CASSLQNHRGYEQYF
TRBD2 | NA | TRBJ2-5 | TRBV28 | TGTGCCAGCAGTACTAAGACTAGCGGGAGGAAAGAGACCCAGTACTTC | CASSTKTSGRKETQYF
NA | NA | TRBJ2-7 | TRBV21-1 | TGTGCCAGCAGCAAAATATACTCCTACGAGCAGTACTTC | CASSKIYSYEQYF
TRBD1 | few | TRBJ1-2 | TRBV5-6 | TGTGCCAGCAGCATCGGACAGGGGGATATCTATGGCTACACCTTC | CASSIGQGDIYGYTF
TRBD1 | NA | TRBJ1-5 | TRBV19 | TGTGCCAGTAGGGGACAGGGGGCCAATCAGCCCCAGCATTTT | CASRGQGANQPQHF
TRBD2 | once | TRBJ2-1 | TRBV19 | TGTGCCAGTAGTACACTAGCGGGAGTTGTGAATGAGCAGTTCTTC | CASSTLAGVVNEQFF
NA | few | TRBJ2-7 | TRBV27 | TGTGCCAGCAGTTTCCACGGGCACGGGACCTACGAGCAGTACTTC | CASSFHGHGTYEQYF
NA | NA | TRBJ1-5 | TRBV4-3 | TGCGCCAGCAGCCCTAAACCAGTAGGGGGACAGCCCCAGCATTTT | CASSPKPVGGQPQHF
NA | few | TRBJ2-7 | TRBV10-1 | TGCGCCAGCAGCGCCGGGACACCCCCCTTGGGGTCCTACGAGCAGTACTTC | CASSAGTPPLGSYEQYF
TRBD2 | NA | TRBJ2-1 | TRBV29-1 | TGCAGCGTTGACTCGACTAGCGGGAGACTCCATGAGCAGTTCTTC | CSVDSTSGRLHEQFF
NA | NA | TRBJ1-2 | TRBV11-3 | TGTGCCAGCAGCTCGCGACAGCATGGCTACACCTTC | CASSSRQHGYTF
TRBD1 | once | TRBJ1-2 | TRBV10-2 | TGCGCCAGCAATAGCCGGGGACAGCGAGGGAACTATGGCTACACCTTC | CASNSRGQRGNYGYTF
NA | NA | TRBJ2-5 | TRBV9 | TGTGCCAGCAGCGTAGAGGACAGCACCCAAGAGACCCAGTACTTC | CASSVEDSTQETQYF
NA | NA | TRBJ2-3 | TRBV9 | TGTGCCAGCAGCGTAGCTACGGGGGATACGCAGTATTTT | CASSVATGDTQYF
NA | few | TRBJ1-2 | TRBV6-1 | TGTGCCAGCAGTGAGAAAGCCAACAACTATGGCTACACCTTC | CASSEKANNYGYTF
TRBD1 | NA | TRBJ1-1 | TRBV4-2 | TGTGCCAGCAGCCAAGACTGTACAGGGGACACTGAAGCTTTCTTT | CASSQDCTGDTEAFF
TRBD1 | NA | TRBJ2-1 | TRBV25-1 | TGTGCCAGCAGTGAGGGCCTCGGACAGGGCTCCTACAATGAGCAGTTCTTC | CASSEGLGQGSYNEQFF
TRBD2 | NA | TRBJ2-3 | TRBV28 | TGTGCCAGCAGTCCAGCGCGGGAGTTCCGCACAGATACGCAGTATTTT | CASSPAREFRTDTQYF
NA | NA | TRBJ2-7 | TRBV5-1 | TGCGCCAGCAGCGACCCGGCACTGAAAACGGGAGAGCAGTACTTC | CASSDPALKTGEQYF
NA | once | TRBJ2-7 | TRBV13 | TGTGCCAGCAGCTTTAAGGGGAACGAGCAGTACTTC | CASSFKGNEQYF
TRBD2 | NA | TRBJ2-5 | TRBV7-2 | TGTGCCAGCAGCTCGAAGACTAGCGGGAGGAAAGAGACCCAGTACTTC | CASSSKTSGRKETQYF
TRBD2 | NA | TRBJ2-1 | TRBV4-1 | TGCGCCAGCAGCCAACCGGGACTACCTAGCTGGTGGAATGAGCAGTTCTTC | CASSQPGLPSWWNEQFF
TRBD2 | NA | TRBJ2-1 | TRBV11-2 | TGTGCCAGCAGCTTAGTGAGCGGGAGTCCCAATGAGCAGTTCTTC | CASSLVSGSPNEQFF
NA | few | TRBJ1-3 | TRBV25-1 | TGTGCCAGCAGGCCTGACGGACTGGGAGGAAACACCATATATTTT | CASRPDGLGGNTIYF
TRBD2 | NA | TRBJ2-1 | TRBV4-2 | TGTGCCAGCAGCCAGGGACTAGCGGGACGGGGTGAGCAGTTCTTC | CASSQGLAGRGEQFF
NA | NA | TRBJ2-7 | TRBV30 | TGTGCCGGCAGGAACACCTACGAGCAGTACTTC | CAGRNTYEQYF
TRBD1 | NA | TRBJ2-1 | TRBV9 | TGTGCCAGCAGCATCGACGGGACAGGGTTATCTAAGGAGTCCTACAATGAGCAGTTCTTC | CASSIDGTGLSKESYNEQFF
NA | NA | TRBJ2-1 | TRBV5-5 | TGTGCCAGCACCCAGTCCTACAATGAGCAGTTCTTC | CASTQSYNEQFF
NA | NA | TRBJ1-1 | TRBV6-4 | TGTGCCAGCAGTGACCGTAGTCAGGGGAGGGACACTGAAGCTTTCTTT | CASSDRSQGRDTEAFF
NA | NA | TRBJ2-7 | TRBV10-1 | TGCGCCAGCAGTGAGGGGACTGGTGGACCCGAGGCTAACTACGAGCAGTACTTC | CASSEGTGGPEANYEQYF
TRBD2 | NA | TRBJ2-5 | TRBV5-4 | TGTGCCAGCAGCTTGGAGGGTAGCGGGATGGCCCAAGAGACCCAGTACTTC | CASSLEGSGMAQETQYF
TRBD1 | once | TRBJ2-5 | TRBV9 | TGTGCCAGCAGCGTTTCAGGGGGCAGAGAGACCCAGTACTTC | CASSVSGGRETQYF
TRBD2 | NA | TRBJ2-3 | TRBV4-2 | TGTGCCAGCAGCCAGCAGACTAGCGGGAGGGCAGATACGCAGTATTTT | CASSQQTSGRADTQYF
TRBD2 | NA | TRBJ2-2 | TRBV29-1 | TGCAGCGTCGCTAGCGGGCCTTTCACCGGGGAGCTGTTTTTT | CSVASGPFTGELFF
NA | NA | TRBJ1-3 | TRBV7-9 | TGTGCCAGCAGCTTAGCTCAGCGACGGAACTACGGAAACACCATATATTTT | CASSLAQRRNYGNTIYF
NA | NA | TRBJ2-7 | TRBV18 | TGTGCCAGCTCAGGGCCCAGGAGGGCTTTTTTTTACGAGCAGTACTTC | CASSGPRRAFFYEQYF
TRBD1 | NA | TRBJ2-7 | TRBV29-1 | TGCAGCGTTGAAGATTTGGGGACAGGAGGCTCCGAGCAGTACTTC | CSVEDLGTGGSEQYF